The entry that follows covers one TCR beta chain sequence. Antigen: not known. A single record per CDR3 protein comes from TCRdb applying MiXCR to the RT-PCR reads. The table has fewer than 600,000 distinct CDR3 sequences, approximately 7.3% seen once. This sample was taken from a study of response to subunit inactivated influenza vaccine. Findings of the study overall: A suggestion made by the authors is that each seasonal influenza vaccination recruits few new T cells.

CDR1 and CDR2 from the germline V gene are SQVTM and ANQGSEA. The CDR3 covers 13 residues. V was clipped by 5 bases and J by 3 bases, with 13 bases between them. The TCR originated in a man aged 50 to 69 who received an inactivated influenza vaccine. V is TRBV29-1 and J is TRBJ1-2; D may be TRBD1 (6 bases). The sample consisted of PBMCs from blood, taken roughly 24 months after vaccination. This CDR3 is CSVRAGDHYGYTF. The CDR3, as DNA: TGCAGCGTTCGTGCAGGGGATCACTATGGCTACACCTTC.